The T cell receptor (beta chain) under discussion was sequenced for a study of cytomegalovirus exposure and HLA in healthy donors. General study points: Within the data, a cluster of highly shared sequence variants was likely a sequencing artifact. It was reported that TCR beta sequences correctly inferred the HLA-A and HLA-B alleles for most subjects. Accounts indicate the classifier identified cytomegalovirus status with strong specificity and sensitivity. The study listed 164 cytomegalovirus-associated TCR beta chains.

Of note for this clone: Its specificity is unknown.

The PCR had 60 Vbeta and 13 Jbeta primers. Measured with immunoSEQ multiplex PCR; TCRdb has only the in-frame clones, and not every one. Of a few hundred thousand clones detected, about 80% appear once; the ten largest clones hold about 7.3%. V gave up 5 bases and J gave up 3 bases, with 20 bases separating them. CDR3 length: 17 amino acids. The V gene's germline CDR1 is SEHNR and CDR2 FQNEAQ (reference sequence). The J gene is TRBJ2-1, the V gene TRBV7-9; possible D gene TRBD1, 6 bases. The sequenced sample was PBMCs. This clonotype originated in a woman aged 60-70 years in good health and CMV-seropositive. Written as DNA, the CDR3 is TGTGCCAGCAGCCCTCTGGCAGGGACACCCTTCTACAATGAGCAGTTCTTC. Protein sequence: CASSPLAGTPFYNEQFF.